This T cell receptor beta chain is from a study of blood T cell repertoires in COVID-19. Background on the study: There were acute and convalescent COVID-19 samples, and they came from the United States, Italy and Spain.

Per the study methods: For nucleated cells, counts were estimated from reference gene primer amplification. Data came from immunoSEQ multiplex PCR; TCRdb stores just in-frame clones and leaves some out. V, J and clone size were drawn from that table, and D and trimming were deduced from the DNA. The table lists 200,000 to 250,000 clones, about nine tenths of them singletons, with 1.5% to 2% in the top ten. The CDR3 sequence is 14 residues long. Trimming at V came to 3 bases and at J to 6 bases, leaving 4 bases not matched to a gene. CDR1 is MRHNA, CDR2 SNTAGT, per germline. This clonotype was obtained from a woman aged 60 to 75 who had recovered from COVID-19. The sequencing sample was made of peripheral blood. This chain joins TRBV6-4 and TRBJ2-5; 10 bases fit TRBD2. CDR3 nucleotides: TGTGCCAGCAGTGAAAGCGGGGGGGCGAAGACCCAGTACTTC. Translation: CASSESGGAKTQYF.